The clone carrying this TCR beta chain turned up a few times. Its target is unknown. TCRdb reanalysed the 5' RACE reads using MiXCR and keeps one entry per CDR3 protein. The data show nearly 350,000 distinct CDR3 sequences, over 10% seen once. The sample comes from a study of T-cell memory formation after mild COVID-19. The overall study: TCR clusters mostly belonged to single donors.

Study conclusions and caveats: Clonal second-wave expansions that peaked on day 37 had unconfirmed SARS-CoV-2 specificity.

Germline V lookup: CDR1 LGHNA, CDR2 YNFKEQ. There are 15 residues in the CDR3. Trimming shortened V by 0 bases and J by 1 base, and 9 bases separated the two germline ends. What was sequenced was PBMCs or a T cell subset sorted from them (not recorded which). This TCR was recovered from a man between 18 and 29 years old who had mild COVID-19 (a few samples of this study predate the infection). Cell type and time point are not known. The V call is TRBV4-2, the J call TRBJ1-1; no clear D. The CDR3 sequence is CASSQDDLRNTEAFF. The CDR3 DNA is TGTGCCAGCAGCCAAGATGATTTGAGGAACACTGAAGCTTTCTTT.